The 4 T cell receptor beta chains in this list originate from one sample, sequenced in a study of T-cell memory formation after mild COVID-19. TCRdb reprocessed the 5' RACE reads via MiXCR and lists one record per CDR3 protein. The sample has roughly 560,000 distinct CDR3 sequences; about 20% are singletons. Sequencing was performed on PBMCs or a T cell subset sorted from them (not recorded which). Receptor source: an adult woman who had mild COVID-19 (a few samples of this study predate the infection). Cell type and time point are not known.

The chain carries TRBV15 and TRBJ1-4; 11 positions agree with TRBD1. CDR3 length: 17 residues. CDR1 is LNHNV, CDR2 YYDKDF, per germline (reference sequence). The J segment lost 5 bases and the V segment lost 5 bases, leaving 10 bases of the junction unmatched. The DNA for the CDR3 is TGTGCCACCAGCGCCGGACAGGGGGCGGATTTCAATGAAAAACTGTTTTTT. Its protein is CATSAGQGADFNEKLFF.

This clonotype was observed many times. The V gene is TRBV5-5, the J gene TRBJ2-2, with a possible D match to TRBD2 (5 bases). The V and J ends lost 4 bases and 1 base respectively, with 14 bases between them. Germline assignment: CDR1 SGHKS and CDR2 YYEKEE (reference sequence). The CDR3 has 16 residues. The CDR3 spells CASSRGLWENTGELFF. The CDR3 region has the DNA TGTGCCAGCAGCCGCGGGTTGTGGGAGAACACCGGGGAGCTGTTTTTT. Drawing the rest from reference TRBV5-5 and TRBJ2-2, the complete variable domain is DAGVTQSPTHLIKTRGQQVTLRCSPISGHKSVSWYQQVLGQGPQFIFQYYEKEERGRGNFPDRFSARQFPNYSSELNVNALLLGDSALYLCASSRGLWENTGELFFGEGSRLTVL.

The gene calls are TRBV7-6 and TRBJ1-5, with unresolved D. The germline V gene has CDR1 SGHVS and CDR2 FNYEAQ. V was clipped by 5 bases and J by 7 bases, with 15 bases between them. The CDR3 is 14 amino acids. The CDR3 region has the DNA TGTGCCAGCAGCCCCGGAAGCACAAGGCAGCCCCAGCATTTT. Translation gives CASSPGSTRQPQHF.

The table lists this clonotype with a few counts. The chain has TRBV2 and TRBJ2-2, with TRBD1 identical over 8 bases. The CDR3 contains 14 residues. Germline V gene lookup returns CDR1 SNHLY and CDR2 FYNNEI. V lost 7 bases to trimming and J lost 4 bases; unmatched junction nucleotides: 5. CDR3 nucleotide sequence: TGTGCCAGCAAAAGACAGGGGAGCACCGGGGAGCTGTTTTTT. Translation: CASKRQGSTGELFF.